The rows below give T cell receptor beta chains drawn from one sample of a study of CD8+ T cells in alopecia areata. Repertoires were generated with immunoSEQ multiplex PCR, while TCRdb's copy carries only in-frame clones and drops some. The sample records about 150,000 clones, less than 65% being singletons. The source material was CD8+ T cells sorted from blood, sampled at week 0. The receptors stem from a human donor with alopecia areata. The CDR3 runs from the conserved cysteine through the conserved F or W. A row's size may be missing; if present it is once, few, many or a size class.

TRBV19 . 13 CASRGASWNEQYF
TRBV15 once 14 CATASAGGRREQYF
TRBV29-1 . 16 CSVGDPAWAGGLEQFF
TRBV7-3 . 12 CASSLQTGELFF
TRBV13 . 15 CASSLRQGGPDTQYF
TRBV9 . 14 CASSVGRRTDTQYF
TRBV29-1 . 11 CSVEGGNEQFF
TRBV29-1 . 14 CSVEDVGSGYGYTF
TRBV30 few 14 CAWHRPAANEKLFF
TRBV12-5 . 18 CASGLVRQGPGEGSPLHF
TRBV5-6 . 14 CASSQGHSNYGYTF
TRBV23-1 . 16 CASSPLSGLGEPGYTF
TRBV7-9 . 16 CASSLVNGGIYNEQFF
TRBV30 . 13 CAWSQGMVRGYTF
TRBV7-9 . 17 CASSTYRGTAFTDTQYF
TRBV19 . 15 CASSIRRETDEKLFF
TRBV13 few 13 CASSLGSSDTQYF
TRBV6-6 . 13 CASSYSRGFEAFF
TRBV29-1 few 14 CSVEEAGGPDEQYF
TRBV9 . 12 CASSEGTDTQYF
TRBV5-8 few 12 CASSLEVYGYTF
TRBV5-1 . 17 CASSLWTSGGSYNEQFF
TRBV2 . 14 CASSESSGDQPQHF
TRBV19 . 16 CASSIPGTFKNQPQHF
TRBV13 . 13 CASSPTLTDTQYF
TRBV29-1 . 14 CSAMTVRLLYEQYF
TRBV5-1 . 15 CASSSRDRLNTEAFF
TRBV29-1 . 16 CSVEWASGGARDTQYF
TRBV11-1 many 16 CASSWNPSSGANVLTF
TRBV2 . 16 CASSPGPLAGNSPLHF
TRBV7-6 . 13 CASSPWATGELFF
TRBV13 . 12 CASSSGRSEAFF
TRBV13 . 12 CASSARRTEAFF
TRBV25-1 . 14 CASGETGVNQPQHF
TRBV4-1 once 15 CASSQDTGQGYGYTF
TRBV4-3 once 16 CASSQGERGSSYEQYF
TRBV2 . 18 CASSGMGLAGESQETQYF
TRBV11-3 few 16 CASSLSQGVTNTEAFF
TRBV29-1 . 13 CSVVTGLDTEAFF
TRBV7-9 . 12 CASSLAAYEQYF
TRBV14 . 14 CASSPTTGKETQYF
TRBV28 . 13 CASSSGPGDEQYF
TRBV7-2 . 12 CASTKEGETQYF
TRBV5-1 . 15 CASSLEAVNTGELFF
TRBV27 . 14 CASSPRPSSYEQYF
TRBV2 . 17 CASTLPAGVLNTGELFF
TRBV20-1 . 11 CSVPMSYEQYF
TRBV13 few 16 CASSYNIAGSKNIQYF
TRBV29-1 few 12 CSVGDSNYEQYF
TRBV11-3 . 15 CASSPVPNEFYEQYF
TRBV2 . 12 CASSEAPLEAFF
TRBV2 . 14 CASSEGTGSYEQYF
TRBV13 . 14 CASSSALSGNIQYF